This passage covers 27 T cell receptor beta chains from one sample sequenced in a study of regulatory T cells in long-lasting Graves disease. iRepertoire HTBI primers and Arm-PCR of CDR3 regions built TCR beta libraries. TCRdb re-called the multiplex PCR reads through MiXCR, storing one row per CDR3 protein. The sample includes 400,000 to 500,000 distinct CDR3 sequences, about 17% of them seen just once. Time point reported: newly diagnosed GD, antithyroid drugs for less than 3 months. The TCR library was prepared using RNA isolated from PBMCs. The sample was also reused in another study, on T cells in Graves' hyperthyroidism and ophthalmopathy.

Sequenced here: peripheral blood mononuclear cells (PBMCs), sampled at new diagnosis, from a patient treated with antithyroid drugs. Receptor source: a woman aged 18-29 years with Graves disease.

Only a few counts were recorded for this clonotype. This chain uses TRBV7-2 with TRBJ1-3, with D possibly matching TRBD1 (5 bases). V gave up 5 bases and J gave up 4 bases, with 12 bases separating them. Germline V gives CDR1 SGHTA, CDR2 FQGNSA. The CDR3 length is 14 residues. The CDR3: CASSRGPIGNTIYF. The CDR3 DNA reads as TGTGCCAGCAGCCGGGGACCAATCGGAAACACCATATATTTT.

The chain combines TRBV10-3 with TRBJ2-5; D is ambiguous. Trimming cost V 4 bases and J 1 base, with 19 bases left between them. Germline V gene lookup returns CDR1 ENHRY and CDR2 SYGVKD. The CDR3 is made up of 17 amino acids. CDR3 coding DNA: TGTGCCATCAGTGGCGGTGGTGTGGTGGGCCTCCAAGAGACCCAGTACTTC. It specifies CAISGGGVVGLQETQYF.

This chain joins TRBV7-9 and TRBJ1-2, with D maybe TRBD1 (6 bases). CDR1 and CDR2 from the germline V gene are SEHNR and FQNEAQ (reference sequence). V was clipped by 5 bases and J by 7 bases, with 32 bases between them. The CDR3 is made up of 19 amino acids. CDR3 sequence: CASSRAGPGQSSIEGGYTF. The CDR3 region has the DNA TGTGCCAGCAGCCGGGCGGGTCCCGGACAGTCTTCGATTGAGGGTGGCTACACCTTC.

The chain is built from TRBV14 and TRBJ2-2; no clear D gene. The CDR3 has 13 residues. Between the trimmed V and J ends, which lost 1 base and 6 bases, there was a span of 6 bases. Germline V lookup: CDR1 SGHDN, CDR2 FVKESK. CDR3 nucleotide sequence: TGTGCCAGCAGCCAAGTCGTGGCCGGGGAGCTGTTTTTT. Protein sequence: CASSQVVAGELFF.

The chain combines TRBV18 with TRBJ1-2; 10 positions agree with TRBD1. V was pared by 6 bases and J by 7 bases, with 8 bases of the junction left unmatched. The V gene's germline CDR1 is KGHSH and CDR2 LQKENI. The CDR3 extends over 14 amino acids. The CDR3 coding sequence is TGTGCCAGCTCCCCCGACAGGGGGCTGGGTGGCTACACCTTC. Encoded protein: CASSPDRGLGGYTF.

This clonotype was counted ten times or more. The rearrangement joins TRBV27 to TRBJ2-3, with 13 bases that match TRBD2. Germline values: CDR1 MNHEY, CDR2 SMNVEV (reference sequence). The length of the CDR3 is 16 residues. The junction had 3 bases not matched to a gene; V was cut back by 4 bases and J by 2 bases. As DNA, the CDR3 is TGTGCCAGCAGTTGGGGACTAGCGGGATCCACAGATACGCAGTATTTT. This encodes CASSWGLAGSTDTQYF.

About this clonotype itself: A far larger clone is a single base away, which makes a read error likely. This chain uses TRBV11-1 with TRBJ2-3; 7 nucleotides agree with TRBD1. Germline CDR1 reads SGHAT; CDR2 reads FQDESV (reference sequence). This CDR3 is 14 amino acids long. V trimming: 7 bases; J trimming: 4 bases; junction bases outside the gene matches: 8. The CDR3 nucleotides read TGTGCCAGCACCCTGCAGGGGGAAGCAGATACGCAGTATTTT. Protein sequence: CASTLQGEADTQYF.

Ten or more counts support this clonotype. This chain links TRBV20-1 with TRBJ2-7; 9 bases map to TRBD1. Germline loops: CDR1 DFQATT, CDR2 SNEGSKA (reference sequence). This CDR3 is built from 15 residues. Trimming at V came to 2 bases and at J to 6 bases, leaving 11 bases not matched to a gene. The CDR3 DNA is TGCAGTGCTAGACCCTCGACAGGGGGTGCGAGCGAGCAGTACTTC. Protein product: CSARPSTGGASEQYF.

There are many counts of this clonotype. V gene TRBV6-2 or TRBV6-3 combines with J gene TRBJ2-7, with a weak D call TRBD2 (6 bases). CDR3 length: 15 residues. Germline CDR1 MNHEY, CDR2 SVGEGT. Between the trimmed V and J ends, which lost 3 bases and 2 bases, there was a span of 14 bases. CDR3 residues: CASSYDAGFTYEQYF. CDR3 DNA: TGTGCCAGCAGTTATGACGCGGGGTTCACCTACGAGCAGTACTTC.

This clonotype was seen more than once but under ten times. J is TRBJ2-7 and V is TRBV5-1; D is tentatively TRBD1 or TRBD2 (5 bases each). The CDR3 has 15 amino acids. Trimming left V 4 bases short and J 3 bases short, with 17 bases between. Germline CDR1 is SGHRS and CDR2 is YFSETQ. The CDR3 DNA reads as TGCGCCAGCAGCACCTGGGGCCGGGATGGCTACGAGCAGTACTTC. Translating it yields CASSTWGRDGYEQYF.

The genes are TRBV3-1 and TRBJ2-2; 11 nucleotides line up with TRBD2. The germline V gene encodes CDR1 LGHDT and CDR2 YNNKEL (reference sequence). The CDR3 runs 18 residues. V lost 4 bases to trimming and J lost 9 bases; unmatched junction nucleotides: 16. CDR3 region: CASSPTSGRLFGRRELFF. The CDR3 nucleotides read TGTGCCAGCAGCCCAACTAGCGGGAGACTATTCGGCCGTCGGGAGCTGTTTTTT.

This clonotype occurred a few times. The rearrangement uses TRBV6-1 and TRBJ1-4; tentatively, D is TRBD1 (6 bases). CDR3 size: 15 residues. Germline CDR1 MNHNS, CDR2 SASEGT. V gave up 6 bases and J gave up 5 bases, with 16 bases separating them. CDR3 nucleotides: TGTGCCAGCAGCAGCCCGCACAGGGAGAATGAAAAACTGTTTTTT. Its protein is CASSSPHRENEKLFF.

The V gene is TRBV6-5, the J gene TRBJ2-7, with D possibly TRBD1 on 5 matching bases. Germline V gene data show CDR1 as MNHEY and CDR2 as SVGAGI. V was shortened by 2 bases and J by 2 bases, with 16 bases between the two germline ends. The length of the CDR3 is 16 residues. Here the CDR3 reads CASSYAWGTGPYEQYF. Written as DNA, the CDR3 is TGTGCCAGCAGTTACGCCTGGGGAACAGGTCCCTACGAGCAGTACTTC.

This clonotype appeared a few times. This chain links TRBV12-3 or TRBV12-4 with TRBJ2-2, with D possibly being TRBD1 or TRBD2 (5 bases each). This CDR3 comprises 14 residues. The V end lost 8 bases, the J end lost 3 bases, and 13 bases lay between the germline ends. The CDR3 is CASGLGGDTGELFF. The CDR3 coding sequence is TGTGCCAGCGGCCTTGGGGGTGACACCGGGGAGCTGTTTTTT.

The table lists this clonotype with many counts. The chain is built from TRBV12-3 or TRBV12-4 and TRBJ2-1; TRBD1 matches at 8 bases. The ends lost 0 bases at V and 4 bases at J; junction bases unmatched: 2. The CDR3 loop spans 15 amino acids. As DNA, the CDR3 is TGTGCCAGCAGTTTAGCGTGGGACAGGTACAATGAGCAGTTCTTC. Translation: CASSLAWDRYNEQFF.

This clonotype has just a few counts. The chain couples TRBV20-1 to TRBJ1-5, with 8 bases matching TRBD1. The V segment lost 6 bases and the J segment 5 bases; nucleotides outside the gene matches: 21. From germline, CDR1 is DFQATT and CDR2 SNEGSKA (reference sequence). This CDR3 region has 18 residues. The CDR3 is CSAEEARFDRGADQPQHF. For the CDR3, the DNA is TGCAGTGCCGAAGAAGCCAGATTTGACAGGGGAGCTGATCAGCCCCAGCATTTT.

This clonotype was recorded a few times. The CDR3 DNA reads as TGTGCCAGCAGCTTCCAGTTCTTC. Protein: CASSFQFF. The chain employs TRBV5-8 and TRBJ2-1; unclear D gene. V was trimmed by 2 bases and J by 13 bases, leaving 1 base between them. The CDR3 length is 8 residues. Germline V gene data show CDR1 as SGHTS and CDR2 as YDEGEE.

The table lists this clonotype with many counts. The genes are TRBV28 and TRBJ1-2, with D perhaps matching TRBD1 (5 bases). Germline CDR1 and CDR2: MDHEN and SYDVKM. This CDR3 is built from 15 residues. Trimming took off 6 bases at V and 6 bases at J, with 20 bases between the two ends. CDR3 protein: CASSNPGRVVDGYTF. As DNA, the CDR3 is TGTGCCAGCAGCAACCCGGGACGAGTGGTTGATGGCTACACCTTC.

The chain carries TRBV5-1 and TRBJ2-1; 9 nucleotides align to TRBD1. The V gene end was trimmed by 3 bases and the J gene end by 8 bases; junction bases not matched to a gene: 6. The CDR3 has 14 residues. CDR1 is SGHRS and CDR2 is YFSETQ in the germline V gene. This chain's CDR3 is CASSSDRGDHEQFF. Here the CDR3 DNA reads TGCGCCAGCAGCTCGGACAGGGGAGATCATGAGCAGTTCTTC.

Regarding this clonotype: The junction does not match germline at one end; this may be a read error. The chain has TRBV18 and TRBJ2-3; tentatively, D is TRBD1 (5 bases). Germline assignment: CDR1 KGHSH and CDR2 LQKENI. The length of the CDR3 is 11 residues. The CDR3 DNA reads TGTGCCAGCTCCCCCACAGGTACGCAGTATTTT. Its protein is CASSPTGTQYF.

This clonotype was counted ten times or more. The chain employs TRBV7-2 and TRBJ2-1; 8 positions match TRBD2. Germline V CDR1 and CDR2: SGHTA, FQGNSA. The V and J ends lost 3 bases and 7 bases, in that order; junction bases with no gene match: 11. The CDR3 sequence is 16 residues long. CDR3 loop: CASSFNSGNGWNEQFF. In nucleotides, the CDR3 is TGTGCCAGCAGCTTCAATAGCGGGAACGGATGGAATGAGCAGTTCTTC.

The chain carries TRBV7-6 and TRBJ1-4; 11 bases are shared with TRBD1. This CDR3 is built from 16 residues. Germline V gene lookup returns CDR1 SGHVS and CDR2 FNYEAQ. Unmatched junction bases numbered 2, after V lost 4 bases and J lost 1 base. In DNA form, the CDR3 reads TGTGCCAGCAGCTGGACAGGGGGCGGAACTAATGAAAAACTGTTTTTT. This codes for CASSWTGGGTNEKLFF.

This clonotype was counted at least ten times. As DNA, the CDR3 is TGTGCCAGCAGTCGCGGTGGGACAGCCGCTGAAGCTTTCTTT. It is translated as CASSRGGTAAEAFF. J is TRBJ1-1 and V is TRBV12-3 or TRBV12-4; 7 nucleotides align to TRBD1. Trimming at V came to 5 bases and at J to 6 bases, leaving 9 bases not matched to a gene. This CDR3 contains 14 residues.

The chain employs TRBV4-2 and TRBJ2-2; D gene uncertain. The CDR3 sequence is 14 residues long. V was clipped by 6 bases and J by 3 bases, with 11 bases between them. Looked up from germline, CDR1 is LGHNA and CDR2 is YNFKEQ. CDR3 sequence: CASSVGSDTGELFF. Written as DNA, the CDR3 is TGTGCCAGCAGTGTGGGAAGCGACACCGGGGAGCTGTTTTTT.

This clonotype occurred many times. The chain carries TRBV2 and TRBJ2-5, with 7 nucleotides matching TRBD2. Germline CDR1 is SNHLY and CDR2 is FYNNEI. There are 13 residues in the CDR3. With V trimmed by 5 bases and J by 2 bases, 2 bases remained unmatched. CDR3 in DNA: TGTGCCAGCAGTTCCGGGAGGCAAGAGACCCAGTACTTC. Residues: CASSSGRQETQYF.

The rearrangement links TRBV6-2 or TRBV6-3 to TRBJ2-1, with D tentatively TRBD1 or TRBD2 (5 bases each). This CDR3 is built from 15 residues. Germline V gives CDR1 MNHEY, CDR2 SVGEGT. V dropped 6 bases and J dropped 2 bases, with 14 bases sitting between them. DNA for the CDR3: TGTGCCAGCAGCTCTGACTGGGGGACCTACAATGAGCAGTTCTTC. Translation: CASSSDWGTYNEQFF.

For this clonotype: One end of the junction is discordant with germline, which a read error may explain. The chain employs TRBV7-3 and TRBJ1-3; D ambiguous. Germline V gives CDR1 SGHTA, CDR2 FQGTGA. There are 14 residues in the CDR3. CDR3 sequence: CASSQGSIGNAIYF. The CDR3 nucleotides read TGTGCCAGCAGCCAAGGGAGTATAGGAAACGCCATATATTTT.